This T cell receptor (beta chain) is drawn from a study of regulatory T cells in long-lasting Graves disease. Study-wide results and caveats: The study found persistent patients shared more public clonotypes (2,741) than new patients (over 900).

HTBI primers from iRepertoire and Arm-PCR of CDR3 regions yielded the TCR beta libraries. TCRdb fed the multiplex PCR reads into MiXCR, producing one record per CDR3 protein. The table includes under 350,000 distinct CDR3 sequences, 20% to 25% detected once. Time point meaning: persistent/refractory GD, antithyroid drugs over 5 years with positive TRAb. PBMC-extracted RNA yielded the TCR library. The junction had 16 bases not matched to a gene; V was cut back by 2 bases and J by 5 bases. The CDR3 has 18 residues. CDR1 is LGHNT, CDR2 FRNRAP, per germline. This clonotype was counted at least ten times. The antigen is unknown.

The chain links TRBV12-5 to TRBJ2-5; TRBD1 matches at 8 bases. This TCR was recovered from a female donor with Graves disease. The specimen comprised peripheral blood mononuclear cells (PBMCs), sampled when the disease was refractory, from a patient treated with antithyroid drugs. The CDR3 loop is CASGLPDGDRPVGETQYF. The CDR3 DNA follows: TGTGCTAGTGGTTTGCCCGACGGGGACAGGCCGGTGGGGGAGACCCAGTACTTC.